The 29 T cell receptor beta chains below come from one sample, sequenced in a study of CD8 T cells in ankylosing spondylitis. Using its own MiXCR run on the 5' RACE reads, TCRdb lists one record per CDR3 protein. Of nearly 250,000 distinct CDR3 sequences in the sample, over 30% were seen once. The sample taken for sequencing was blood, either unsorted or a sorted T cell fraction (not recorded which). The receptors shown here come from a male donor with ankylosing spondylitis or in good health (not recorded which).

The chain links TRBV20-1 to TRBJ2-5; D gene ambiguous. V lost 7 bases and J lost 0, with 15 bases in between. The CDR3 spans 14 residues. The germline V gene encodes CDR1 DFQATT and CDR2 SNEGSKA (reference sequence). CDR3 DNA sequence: TGCAGTGTAAGTCAGAGATGGAACCAAGAGACCCAGTACTTC. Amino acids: CSVSQRWNQETQYF.

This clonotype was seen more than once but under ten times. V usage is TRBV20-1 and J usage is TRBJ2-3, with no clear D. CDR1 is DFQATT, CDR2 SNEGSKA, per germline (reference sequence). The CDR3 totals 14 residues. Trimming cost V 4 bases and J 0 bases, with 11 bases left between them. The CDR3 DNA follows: TGCAGTGCTAACAGAGCGCCTAGCACAGATACGCAGTATTTT. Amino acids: CSANRAPSTDTQYF.

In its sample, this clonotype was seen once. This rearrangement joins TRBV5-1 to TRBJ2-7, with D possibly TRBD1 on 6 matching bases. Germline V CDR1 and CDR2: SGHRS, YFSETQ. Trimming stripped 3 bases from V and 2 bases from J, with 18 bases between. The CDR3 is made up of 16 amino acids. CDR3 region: CASSSLQGRGTYEQYF. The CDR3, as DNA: TGCGCCAGCAGCTCGCTACAGGGTAGGGGAACCTACGAGCAGTACTTC.

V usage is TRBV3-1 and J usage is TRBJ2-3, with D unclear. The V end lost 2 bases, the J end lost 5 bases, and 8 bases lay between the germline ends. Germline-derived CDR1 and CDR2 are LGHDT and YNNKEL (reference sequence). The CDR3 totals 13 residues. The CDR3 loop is CASSQFLGDTQYF. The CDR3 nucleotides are TGTGCCAGCAGCCAATTTCTTGGAGATACGCAGTATTTT.

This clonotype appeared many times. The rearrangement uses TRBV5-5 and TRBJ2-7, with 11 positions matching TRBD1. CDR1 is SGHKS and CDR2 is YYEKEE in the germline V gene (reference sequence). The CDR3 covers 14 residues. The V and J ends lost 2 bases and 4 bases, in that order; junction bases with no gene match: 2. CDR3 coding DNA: TGTGCCAGCAGCTTCGGGACAGGGGGTTACGAGCAGTACTTC. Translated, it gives CASSFGTGGYEQYF.

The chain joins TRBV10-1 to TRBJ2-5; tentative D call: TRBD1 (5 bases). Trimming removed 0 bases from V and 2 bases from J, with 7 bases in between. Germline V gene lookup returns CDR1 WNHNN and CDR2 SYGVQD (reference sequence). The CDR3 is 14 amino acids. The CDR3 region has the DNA TGCGCCAGCAGTGAGTCCAGGGCGCAAGAGACCCAGTACTTC. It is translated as CASSESRAQETQYF.

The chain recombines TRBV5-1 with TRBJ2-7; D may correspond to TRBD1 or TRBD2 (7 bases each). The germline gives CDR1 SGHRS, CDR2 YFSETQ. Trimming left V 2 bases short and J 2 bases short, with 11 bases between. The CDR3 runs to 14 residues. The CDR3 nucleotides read TGCGCCAGCAGCTTACAGGGGACTACCTACGAGCAGTACTTC. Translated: CASSLQGTTYEQYF. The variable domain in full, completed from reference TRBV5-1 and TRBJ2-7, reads KAGVTQTPRYLIKTRGQQVTLSCSPISGHRSVSWYQQTPGQGLQFLFEYFSETQRNKGNFPGRFSGRQFSNSRSEMNVSTLELGDSALYLCASSLQGTTYEQYFGPGTRLTVT.

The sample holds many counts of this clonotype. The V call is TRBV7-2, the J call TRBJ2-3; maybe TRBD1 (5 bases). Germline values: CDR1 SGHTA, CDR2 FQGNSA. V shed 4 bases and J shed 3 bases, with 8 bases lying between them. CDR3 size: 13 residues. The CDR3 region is CASSSRQTDTQYF. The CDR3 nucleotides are TGTGCCAGCAGCTCCCGACAGACAGATACGCAGTATTTT. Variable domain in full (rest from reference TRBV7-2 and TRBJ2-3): GAGVSQSPSNKVTEKGKDVELRCDPISGHTALYWYRQSLGQGLEFLIYFQGNSAPDKSGLPSDRFSAERTGGSVSTLTIQRTQQEDSAVYLCASSSRQTDTQYFGPGTRLTVL.

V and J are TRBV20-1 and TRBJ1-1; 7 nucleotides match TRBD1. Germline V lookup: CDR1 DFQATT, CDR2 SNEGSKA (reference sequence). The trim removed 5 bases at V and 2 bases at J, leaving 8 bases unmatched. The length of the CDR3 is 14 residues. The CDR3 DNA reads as TGCAGTGCTCCGCCCAGACAGGGTAACACTGAAGCTTTCTTT. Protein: CSAPPRQGNTEAFF.

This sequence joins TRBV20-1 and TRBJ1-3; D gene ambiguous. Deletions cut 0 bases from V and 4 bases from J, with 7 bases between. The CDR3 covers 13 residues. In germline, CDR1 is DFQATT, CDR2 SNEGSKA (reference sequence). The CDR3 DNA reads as TGCAGTGCTAGAGACCAAGCCGGAAACACCATATATTTT. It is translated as CSARDQAGNTIYF.

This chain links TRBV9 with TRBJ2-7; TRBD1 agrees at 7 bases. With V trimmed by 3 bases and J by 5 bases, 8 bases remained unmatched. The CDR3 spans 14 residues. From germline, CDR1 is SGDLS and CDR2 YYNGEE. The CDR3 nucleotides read TGTGCCAGCAGCGCCACTGACAGGGTAGACGAGCAGTACTTC. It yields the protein CASSATDRVDEQYF.

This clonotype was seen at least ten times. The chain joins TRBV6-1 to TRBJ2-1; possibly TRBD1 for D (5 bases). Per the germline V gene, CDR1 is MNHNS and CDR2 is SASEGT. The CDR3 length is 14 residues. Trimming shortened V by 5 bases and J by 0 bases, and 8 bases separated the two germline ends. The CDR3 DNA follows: TGTGCCAGCAGTCCTGACAGCTCCTACAATGAGCAGTTCTTC. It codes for CASSPDSSYNEQFF.

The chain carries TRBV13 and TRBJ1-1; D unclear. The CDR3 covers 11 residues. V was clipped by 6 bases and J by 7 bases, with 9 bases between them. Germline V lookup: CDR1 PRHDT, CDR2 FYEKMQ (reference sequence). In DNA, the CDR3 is TGTGCCAGCAGTTCCGGCCTTGAAGCTTTCTTT. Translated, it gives CASSSGLEAFF.

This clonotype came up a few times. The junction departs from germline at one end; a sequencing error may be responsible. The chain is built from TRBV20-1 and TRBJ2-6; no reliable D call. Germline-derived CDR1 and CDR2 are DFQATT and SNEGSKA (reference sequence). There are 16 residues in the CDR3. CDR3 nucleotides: TGCAGTGCCAGAGGTGAAGGCAGGCCTGGGGCCAACGTCCTGACTTTC. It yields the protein CSARGEGRPGANVLTF.

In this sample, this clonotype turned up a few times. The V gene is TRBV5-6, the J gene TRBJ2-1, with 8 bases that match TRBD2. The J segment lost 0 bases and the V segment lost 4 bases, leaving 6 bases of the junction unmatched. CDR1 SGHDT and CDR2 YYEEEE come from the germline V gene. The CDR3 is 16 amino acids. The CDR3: CASSRGRGDSYNEQFF. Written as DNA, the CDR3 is TGTGCCAGCAGCCGCGGGCGGGGGGACTCCTACAATGAGCAGTTCTTC.

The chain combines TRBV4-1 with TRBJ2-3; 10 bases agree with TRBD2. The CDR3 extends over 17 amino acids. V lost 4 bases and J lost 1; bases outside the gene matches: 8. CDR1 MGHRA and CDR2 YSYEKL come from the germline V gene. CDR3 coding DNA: TGCGCCAGCAGCCCCCCGGGGCTAGCGGGGGGCACAGATACGCAGTATTTT. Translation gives CASSPPGLAGGTDTQYF.

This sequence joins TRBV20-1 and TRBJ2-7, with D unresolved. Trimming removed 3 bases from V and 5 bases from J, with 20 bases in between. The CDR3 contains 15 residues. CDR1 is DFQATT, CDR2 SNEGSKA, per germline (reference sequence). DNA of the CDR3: TGCAGTGCTAGTTTCGGCCCATCCTTGGTCCACGAGCAGTACTTC. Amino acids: CSASFGPSLVHEQYF.

CDR3 DNA: TGTGCCATCAGCGAATCCAGCGGGGGGGCCACAGAGACCCAGTACTTC. Protein: CAISESSGGATETQYF. This rearrangement joins TRBV10-3 to TRBJ2-5; 10 nucleotides line up with TRBD2. J gave up 4 bases and V 6 bases, and 11 bases lay outside the gene matches. The CDR3 has 16 residues. Germline V CDR1 and CDR2: ENHRY, SYGVKD.

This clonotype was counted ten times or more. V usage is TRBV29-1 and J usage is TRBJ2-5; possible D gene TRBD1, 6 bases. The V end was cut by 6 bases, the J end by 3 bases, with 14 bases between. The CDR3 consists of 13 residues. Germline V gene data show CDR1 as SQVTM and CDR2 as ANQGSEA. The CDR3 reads CSVDTGQKETQYF. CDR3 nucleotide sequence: TGCAGCGTGGACACCGGACAGAAAGAGACCCAGTACTTC.

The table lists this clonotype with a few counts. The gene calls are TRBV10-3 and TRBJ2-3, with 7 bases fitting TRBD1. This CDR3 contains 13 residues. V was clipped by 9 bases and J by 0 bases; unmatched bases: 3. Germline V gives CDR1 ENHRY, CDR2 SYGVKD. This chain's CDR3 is CAMMDRSTDTQYF. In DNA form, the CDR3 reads TGTGCCATGATGGACAGGAGCACAGATACGCAGTATTTT.

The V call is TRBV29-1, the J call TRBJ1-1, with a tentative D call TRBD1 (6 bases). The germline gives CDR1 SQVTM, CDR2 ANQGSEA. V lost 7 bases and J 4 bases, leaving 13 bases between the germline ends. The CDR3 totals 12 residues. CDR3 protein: CSAEQGGTEAFF. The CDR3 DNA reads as TGCAGCGCCGAACAGGGTGGCACTGAAGCTTTCTTT.

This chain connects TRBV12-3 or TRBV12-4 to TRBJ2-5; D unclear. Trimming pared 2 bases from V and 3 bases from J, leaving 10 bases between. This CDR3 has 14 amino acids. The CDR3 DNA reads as TGTGCCAGCAGTTTAATGGGGTTCGAAGAGACCCAGTACTTC. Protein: CASSLMGFEETQYF.

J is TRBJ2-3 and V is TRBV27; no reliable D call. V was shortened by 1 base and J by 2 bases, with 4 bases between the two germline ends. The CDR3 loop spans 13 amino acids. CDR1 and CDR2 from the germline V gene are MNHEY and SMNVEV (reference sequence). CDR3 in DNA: TGTGCCAGCAGTTTATACCTCACAGATACGCAGTATTTT. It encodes CASSLYLTDTQYF.

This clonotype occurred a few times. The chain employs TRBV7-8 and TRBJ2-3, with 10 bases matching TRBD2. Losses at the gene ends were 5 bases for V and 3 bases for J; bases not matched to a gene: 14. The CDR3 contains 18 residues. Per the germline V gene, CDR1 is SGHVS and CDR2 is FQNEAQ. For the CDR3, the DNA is TGTGCCAGCAGCCTCATCATAGGGACTAGCGAGGAAACAGATACGCAGTATTTT. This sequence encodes CASSLIIGTSEETDTQYF.

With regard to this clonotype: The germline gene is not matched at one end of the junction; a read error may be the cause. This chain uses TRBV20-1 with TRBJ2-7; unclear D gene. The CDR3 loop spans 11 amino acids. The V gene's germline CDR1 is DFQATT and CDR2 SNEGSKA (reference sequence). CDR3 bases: TGCAGTGCTTCACCAGACCCGTCGCTGCGGTTC. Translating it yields CSASPDPSLRF.

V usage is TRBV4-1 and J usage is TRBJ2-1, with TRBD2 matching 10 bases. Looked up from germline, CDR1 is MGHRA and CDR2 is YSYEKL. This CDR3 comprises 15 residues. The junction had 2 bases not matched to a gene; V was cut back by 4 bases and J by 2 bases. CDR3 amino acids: CASSPLAGTYNEQFF. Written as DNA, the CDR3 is TGCGCCAGCAGCCCACTAGCGGGAACCTACAATGAGCAGTTCTTC.

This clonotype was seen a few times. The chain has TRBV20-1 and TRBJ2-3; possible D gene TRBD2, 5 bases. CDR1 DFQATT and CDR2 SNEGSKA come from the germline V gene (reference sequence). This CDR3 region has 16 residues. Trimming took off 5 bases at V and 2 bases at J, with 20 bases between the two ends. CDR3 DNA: TGCAGTGCTCCCCCGAGCGGCCCTCTAAACACAGATACGCAGTATTTT. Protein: CSAPPSGPLNTDTQYF.

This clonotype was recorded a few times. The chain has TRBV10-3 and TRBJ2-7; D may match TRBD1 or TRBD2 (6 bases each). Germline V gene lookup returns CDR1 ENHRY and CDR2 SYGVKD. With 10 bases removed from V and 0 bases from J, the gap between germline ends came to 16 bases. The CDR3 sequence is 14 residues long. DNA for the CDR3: TGTGCCACCGAGGGGGACGGGAGCTCCTACGAGCAGTACTTC. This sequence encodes CATEGDGSSYEQYF.

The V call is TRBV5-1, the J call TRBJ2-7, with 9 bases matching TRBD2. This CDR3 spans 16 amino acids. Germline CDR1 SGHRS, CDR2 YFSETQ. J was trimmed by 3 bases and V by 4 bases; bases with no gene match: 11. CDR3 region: CASSLQSGGLFYEQYF. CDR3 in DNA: TGCGCCAGCAGCCTACAAAGCGGGGGGCTCTTCTACGAGCAGTACTTC.